The clone carrying this TCR beta chain was seen a few times. Antigen: not known. TCRdb analysed the multiplex PCR reads with MiXCR anew, one entry per CDR3 protein. The profile shows 250,000 or so distinct CDR3 sequences, 30% of them singletons. This sample was taken from a study of breast tumors, draining lymph nodes, adjacent tissues. The lymph nodes were axillary draining lymph nodes from breast cancer patients. Study-level results: Tumor TCR diversity was below lymph nodes but above nontumor tissue. The data were judged consistent with most tumor T cells coming from lymph node and expanding in tumor. The lymph node origin of tumor T cells was framed as consistent with a hypothesis, not demonstrated. Tumor and nontumor repertoires were significantly more similar in luminal-like than in basal-like breast cancer.

The material sequenced was axillary lymph node tissue. The receptor was derived from a female donor with breast cancer. Some clones in this sample may be carry-over from other donors' samples.

This CDR3 is CASSLVATLGVNEQFF. The DNA for the CDR3 is TGTGCCAGCAGCTTAGTCGCTACCCTGGGAGTCAATGAGCAGTTCTTC. This rearrangement joins TRBV11-2 to TRBJ2-1, with a tentative D call TRBD2 (5 bases). CDR1 is SGHAT, CDR2 FQNNGV, per germline. Trimming took off 1 base at V and 6 bases at J, with 16 bases between the two ends. The CDR3 covers 16 residues.